This T cell receptor beta chain appears in the sequencing data of a study of spatial heterogeneity in lung cancer (dated by TCRdb to between 2018 and 2021). About the full investigation: Beta-chain transcripts were consistently detected in greater numbers than alpha-chain transcripts, which likely reflected higher beta-chain transcript abundance. A strong correlation was found between TCR transcript counts in tumor regions and a T cell transcriptional module score from matched bulk RNA-seq. In the raw uncorrected reads, each unique combination of TCR and UMI appeared on average more than ten times. TCR alpha and beta repertoires were quantitatively compared across multiple tumor regions, matched nontumor lung and blood in non-small cell lung cancer. TCR repertoire features were related to nonsynonymous mutation counts determined by whole-exome sequencing of tumor tissue. Both alpha and beta chains were TCR-sequenced in samples taken at surgery, namely 220 tumor regions, 62 to 65 matched nontumor lung samples and around 53 PBMC samples. Paper-wide results and their limitations: The tumor nonsynonymous mutation count correlated with the number of expanded intratumoral alpha and beta TCRs. Counts of ubiquitous and regional expanded TCRs were found to correlate with counts of ubiquitous and regional nonsynonymous mutations, respectively. Confirming at a functional level the hypothesis that regional TCRs recognize regional mutations was considered to require additional single-cell paired TCR alpha and beta sequencing. TCR-seq coverage of tumor T cells was estimated to be only about 6.7% for alpha chains and more than 11% for beta chains.

Libraries were prepared through 5' RACE. Sequencing used a NextSeq 500. In the TCR library protocol, a unique molecular identifier was attached to each TCR cDNA molecule so that PCR and sequencing errors could be corrected. In the original analysis: TCR identification, UMI-based error correction and CDR3 extraction were all carried out with Decombinator tools. TCRs above a frequency of 2 per 1,000, corresponding to the top 1% of the tumor frequency distribution, were defined as expanded. Expanded tumor TCRs statistically deemed absent (corrected P<0.05) from at least one tumor region were classed as regional, and all other expanded tumor TCRs were classed as ubiquitous. Each repertoire was subsampled 100 times to 5,000 TCRs, after which Renyi diversity was computed with the R vegan package. To build CDR3 similarity networks, amino acid triplet string-kernel similarity was used, and CDR3s were connected when their pairwise similarity was above 0.82. TCRdb trimmed the raw reads at Q25, called clones with MiXCR and kept productive beta chains. Every distinct CDR3 protein forms one entry, paired with its most common genes and DNA. TCRdb's processing, not the authors' own work, is the source of the V and J calls. This sample gives approximately 18,000 distinct CDR3 sequences in total; 5.8% of them show up just once. The leading ten clones occupy approximately 10% of the sample.

Per the publication, the time point label means: sample taken at primary tumor resection. Donors were around 69 patients with early-stage, untreated non-small cell lung cancer from the lung TRACERx cohort. Whole RNA extracted from tumor and nontumor lung tissue, or from cryopreserved PBMC samples, was used for TCR sequencing without cell sorting. Patients were selected for TCR sequencing only if sufficient RNA was available from at least two tumor regions. Tumor and adjacent nontumor lung specimens were reviewed by a lung pathologist before selection. V trim: 2 bases; J trim: 4 bases; unmatched bases: 2. The CDR3 contains 14 residues, cysteine and phenylalanine counted. The read is trimmed to its CDR3 DNA, 42 bases read in frame from base 1. Reading the germline V gene gives CDR1 SGHRS and CDR2 YFSETQ. This clonotype was counted ten times or more. Its antigen is not yet known. Base qualities are not at hand, and no much larger clone is one base apart. This beta chain came through as a stray read in a library set up for alpha chains, and its size says little.

The sequence came from a female donor with early-stage non-small cell lung cancer. The material sequenced was lung tumor tissue, taken at surgery. This chain joins TRBV5-1 to TRBJ2-1; TRBD2 aligns with 8 central bases. The DNA reads TGCGCCAGCAGCTTCGCTAGCGGGTACAATGAGCAGTTCTTC. This yields the protein CASSFASGYNEQFF.